The source of this TCR beta chain is a study of blood T cell repertoires in COVID-19. Looking at the study overall: The samples span acute and convalescent COVID-19 from the United States, Italy and Spain. Nucleic acid was either cDNA or gDNA, and it came from T cells, B-cell-depleted T cells, or PBMCs.

This study enrolled people aged roughly 18 to 89 from 24 US geographic areas. Cohort allocation depended upon clinical history that participants reported. Some clones are missing from TCRdb's copy, which holds only in-frame ones; the method was immunoSEQ multiplex PCR. Of 150,000 to 200,000 clones in the sample, roughly nine tenths were seen once. Germline V gene lookup returns CDR1 LGHNT and CDR2 FRNRAP. This CDR3 comprises 11 residues. V dropped 2 bases and J dropped 8 bases, with 4 bases sitting between them. This chain uses TRBV12-5 with TRBJ2-1; D not certain. The receptor's source is a human donor with acute COVID-19. The donor label of this sample is uncertain. The sequenced sample consisted of PBMCs or T cells enriched from blood (not recorded which). Here the CDR3 DNA reads TGTGCTAGTGGTTTGATCGATGAGCAGTTCTTC. Its translation is CASGLIDEQFF.